The clone carrying this TCR beta chain was recorded only once. It was with 60 Vbeta and 13 Jbeta primers that the PCR ran. Sequenced by immunoSEQ multiplex PCR; TCRdb stores in-frame clones only, minus some. Among 120,000 or so clones listed, 86% were seen once. These data come from a study of cytomegalovirus exposure and HLA in healthy donors. CDR3 length: 13 amino acids. The V end was cut by 5 bases, the J end by 7 bases, with 13 bases between. Germline CDR1 and CDR2: SEHNR and FQNEAQ (reference sequence). V usage is TRBV7-9 and J usage is TRBJ2-3; TRBD2 might be the D (5 bases). This TCR was recovered from a man aged 35 to 55 in good health and CMV-seronegative. What was sequenced was PBMCs. Written as DNA, the CDR3 is TGTGCCAGCAGCACTCCTCCGGGATATACGCAGTATTTT. Protein: CASSTPPGYTQYF.